These T cell receptor beta chains were read from a single sample in a study of T cell responses to AZD1222 COVID-19 vaccine. Generated by immunoSEQ multiplex PCR, the TCRdb table keeps only in-frame clones and is missing some. This repertoire shows 140,000 or so clones, about 82% found once; its top ten account for roughly 5.1%. This sample comprised peripheral blood, obtained 28 days after the second AZD1222 dose. Receptors originate from an adult who received the AZD1222 COVID-19 vaccine. The CDR3 runs from the conserved cysteine through the conserved F or W. Fields, in order: D gene, clone size, J gene, V gene, CDR3 DNA, CDR3 protein. The D gene is left open where the match is weak. The size entry is marked missing in some rows and otherwise reads once, few, many or a size class.

D gene: TRBD1; clone size: .; J gene: TRBJ1-6; V gene: TRBV3-1/TRBV3-2; CDR3 DNA: TGTGCCAGCAGCCCGACCGGGACAGGGGGGTCACCCCTCCACTTT; CDR3 protein: CASSPTGTGGSPLHF
D gene: TRBD2; clone size: once; J gene: TRBJ2-3; V gene: TRBV7-6; CDR3 DNA: TGTGCCAGCAGCGATACTAGCGGGGGGGACACAGATACGCAGTATTTT; CDR3 protein: CASSDTSGGDTDTQYF
D gene: .; clone size: .; J gene: TRBJ2-3; V gene: TRBV24-1; CDR3 DNA: TGTGCCACCAGTGCCCACCAGGGTAGCACAGATACGCAGTATTTT; CDR3 protein: CATSAHQGSTDTQYF
D gene: .; clone size: .; J gene: TRBJ2-3; V gene: TRBV5-1; CDR3 DNA: TGCGCCAGCAGCTTGGGGCAGGAGACAGATACGCAGTATTTT; CDR3 protein: CASSLGQETDTQYF
D gene: TRBD2; clone size: .; J gene: TRBJ2-5; V gene: TRBV7-9; CDR3 DNA: TGTGCCAGCAGCTTAGTTGGTAGCGGGAGGCCGACTCAAGAGACCCAGTACTTC; CDR3 protein: CASSLVGSGRPTQETQYF
D gene: .; clone size: .; J gene: TRBJ2-3; V gene: TRBV24-1; CDR3 DNA: TGTGCCACAAGGGGTTACGGCACAGATACGCAGTATTTT; CDR3 protein: CATRGYGTDTQYF
D gene: TRBD2; clone size: .; J gene: TRBJ2-1; V gene: TRBV9; CDR3 DNA: TGTGCCAGCAGCGGAACTAGCGGGAGATTTGGTGAGCAGTTCTTC; CDR3 protein: CASSGTSGRFGEQFF
D gene: .; clone size: .; J gene: TRBJ1-2; V gene: TRBV30; CDR3 DNA: TGTGCCTGGAGTGAGATCTGGACGCTCTATGGCTACACCTTC; CDR3 protein: CAWSEIWTLYGYTF
D gene: .; clone size: .; J gene: TRBJ1-2; V gene: TRBV5-1; CDR3 DNA: TGCGCCAGCAGCTTGGATCTGGGCTTCGTGTATGGCTACACCTTC; CDR3 protein: CASSLDLGFVYGYTF
D gene: .; clone size: .; J gene: TRBJ1-2; V gene: TRBV5-1; CDR3 DNA: TGCGCCAGCACCTCCGGGTCAAACTATGGCTACACCTTC; CDR3 protein: CASTSGSNYGYTF
D gene: .; clone size: few; J gene: TRBJ1-1; V gene: TRBV27; CDR3 DNA: TGTGCCAGTCTATGGGGAGCTTTCTTT; CDR3 protein: CASLWGAFF
D gene: .; clone size: .; J gene: TRBJ2-3; V gene: TRBV7-2; CDR3 DNA: TGTGCCAGCAGCCGGGGCCTCCTCACAGATACGCAGTATTTT; CDR3 protein: CASSRGLLTDTQYF
D gene: .; clone size: .; J gene: TRBJ1-1; V gene: TRBV7-8; CDR3 DNA: TGTGCCAGCAGCTTAGCGGGTGCGAGGGGGGCGGGAACTGAAGCTTTCTTT; CDR3 protein: CASSLAGARGAGTEAFF
D gene: TRBD1; clone size: .; J gene: TRBJ1-1; V gene: TRBV6-5; CDR3 DNA: TGTGCCAGCAGTTACTCCCAGGGGGGCGCTGAAGCTTTCTTT; CDR3 protein: CASSYSQGGAEAFF
D gene: .; clone size: .; J gene: TRBJ1-2; V gene: TRBV30; CDR3 DNA: TGTGCCTGGAGGTCGGTGGGCTACACCTTC; CDR3 protein: CAWRSVGYTF
D gene: TRBD1; clone size: .; J gene: TRBJ1-6; V gene: TRBV2; CDR3 DNA: TGTGCCAGCAGTGGGGAGACAGGGAATTCACCCCTCCACTTT; CDR3 protein: CASSGETGNSPLHF
D gene: TRBD2; clone size: .; J gene: TRBJ2-7; V gene: TRBV27; CDR3 DNA: TGTGCCAGCACCCGGGAAACTAGCGGGATCCTAGCCTACGAGCAGTACTTC; CDR3 protein: CASTRETSGILAYEQYF
D gene: .; clone size: .; J gene: TRBJ1-6; V gene: TRBV15; CDR3 DNA: TGTGCCACCAGCTGGAGGGGGTTTGGGGATTCACCCCTCCACTTT; CDR3 protein: CATSWRGFGDSPLHF
D gene: .; clone size: .; J gene: TRBJ2-2; V gene: TRBV5-1; CDR3 DNA: TGCGCCAGCAGCTTTCAGGGTGAGGGGGAGCTGTTTTTT; CDR3 protein: CASSFQGEGELFF
D gene: TRBD1; clone size: .; J gene: TRBJ1-1; V gene: TRBV27; CDR3 DNA: TGTGCCAGCAGTTTACAGGGGGCGAACACTGAAGCTTTCTTT; CDR3 protein: CASSLQGANTEAFF
D gene: TRBD2; clone size: .; J gene: TRBJ2-3; V gene: TRBV10-1; CDR3 DNA: TGCGCCAGCAGTGAGATCGCGGGAGAAGAAGATACGCAGTATTTT; CDR3 protein: CASSEIAGEEDTQYF
D gene: .; clone size: .; J gene: TRBJ2-1; V gene: TRBV6-5; CDR3 DNA: TGTGCCAGCAAAATAACGGGGTACAATGAGCAGTTCTTC; CDR3 protein: CASKITGYNEQFF
D gene: .; clone size: .; J gene: TRBJ1-3; V gene: TRBV3-1/TRBV3-2; CDR3 DNA: TGTGCCAGCAGCCCCTTGGACCCGAGCTCTGGAAACACCATATATTTT; CDR3 protein: CASSPLDPSSGNTIYF
D gene: TRBD1; clone size: few; J gene: TRBJ1-5; V gene: TRBV23-1; CDR3 DNA: TGCGCCAGTAGACAGGGGCTGGGTCAGCCCCAGCATTTT; CDR3 protein: CASRQGLGQPQHF
D gene: .; clone size: .; J gene: TRBJ2-1; V gene: TRBV3-1/TRBV3-2; CDR3 DNA: TGTGCCAGCAGCCAAGGGGGAGTAGTAACCCCCAATGAGCAGTTCTTC; CDR3 protein: CASSQGGVVTPNEQFF
D gene: TRBD2; clone size: .; J gene: TRBJ2-3; V gene: TRBV18; CDR3 DNA: TGTGCCAGCTCACCACCGGCGGGACTAGCGGGGGGCACAGATACGCAGTATTTT; CDR3 protein: CASSPPAGLAGGTDTQYF
D gene: TRBD2; clone size: .; J gene: TRBJ2-1; V gene: TRBV19; CDR3 DNA: TGTGCCAGTAGTATAGATATCGGGGGGAGTTACAATGAGCAGTTCTTC; CDR3 protein: CASSIDIGGSYNEQFF
D gene: .; clone size: once; J gene: TRBJ2-1; V gene: TRBV6-5; CDR3 DNA: TGTGCCAGCAGGGACCGGGGCCCCCGGGGTGAGCAGTTCTTC; CDR3 protein: CASRDRGPRGEQFF
D gene: .; clone size: few; J gene: TRBJ1-4; V gene: TRBV10-3; CDR3 DNA: TGTGCCATCAGTGAGTGGGCTGCCGCAACTAATGAAAAACTGTTTTTT; CDR3 protein: CAISEWAAATNEKLFF
D gene: .; clone size: few; J gene: TRBJ2-7; V gene: TRBV5-1; CDR3 DNA: TGCGCCAGCAGCTTAAGTAGGACCGACGAGCAGTACTTC; CDR3 protein: CASSLSRTDEQYF
D gene: TRBD2; clone size: .; J gene: TRBJ2-5; V gene: TRBV12-5; CDR3 DNA: TGTGCTAGTGGTCCTACTTTAGCGGGAACGGAGACCCAGTACTTC; CDR3 protein: CASGPTLAGTETQYF
D gene: .; clone size: .; J gene: TRBJ2-7; V gene: TRBV5-1; CDR3 DNA: TGCGCCAGCAGCACGGACGGGGCAGGGAGGGAGCAGTACTTC; CDR3 protein: CASSTDGAGREQYF
D gene: .; clone size: .; J gene: TRBJ1-1; V gene: TRBV30; CDR3 DNA: TGTGCCTGGAGGGCAGGGAGCGGCACTGAAGCTTTCTTT; CDR3 protein: CAWRAGSGTEAFF
D gene: .; clone size: .; J gene: TRBJ2-7; V gene: TRBV7-6; CDR3 DNA: TGTGCCAGCAGCCCCCCCTATGGGCGCTACGAGCAGTACTTC; CDR3 protein: CASSPPYGRYEQYF
D gene: .; clone size: .; J gene: TRBJ2-5; V gene: TRBV12-3/TRBV12-4; CDR3 DNA: TGTGCCAGCAGTTCCCGCTTGGGGACCCAGTACTTC; CDR3 protein: CASSSRLGTQYF
D gene: .; clone size: .; J gene: TRBJ1-2; V gene: TRBV19; CDR3 DNA: TGTGCCAGTACAAGGAAGGACGGGAACGTTGGCTACACCTTC; CDR3 protein: CASTRKDGNVGYTF
D gene: TRBD1; clone size: .; J gene: TRBJ1-5; V gene: TRBV27; CDR3 DNA: TGTGCCAGCAGTCCCGACAGGGGGAAAACTCAGCCCCAGCATTTT; CDR3 protein: CASSPDRGKTQPQHF
D gene: TRBD2; clone size: .; J gene: TRBJ2-1; V gene: TRBV3-1/TRBV3-2; CDR3 DNA: TGTGCCAGCAGCCCAGGTTTCCGGGAGGGCCGCCATGAGCAGTTCTTC; CDR3 protein: CASSPGFREGRHEQFF
D gene: TRBD2; clone size: .; J gene: TRBJ2-5; V gene: TRBV4-1; CDR3 DNA: TGCGCCAGCAGCCTCACCTCCGGACTAGGCGGAGAGACCCAGTACTTC; CDR3 protein: CASSLTSGLGGETQYF
D gene: .; clone size: once; J gene: TRBJ2-5; V gene: TRBV10-3; CDR3 DNA: TGTGCCACCTTGGATACAGGGCAAGAGACCCAGTACTTC; CDR3 protein: CATLDTGQETQYF
D gene: TRBD2; clone size: .; J gene: TRBJ2-1; V gene: TRBV5-8; CDR3 DNA: TGTGCCAGCAGCTTTACCACTAGCGGGGGGGCCCAGTTCTTC; CDR3 protein: CASSFTTSGGAQFF
D gene: .; clone size: few; J gene: TRBJ2-4; V gene: TRBV28; CDR3 DNA: TGTGCCAGCAGTGGTAGTGTAGCCAAAAACATTCAGTACTTC; CDR3 protein: CASSGSVAKNIQYF
D gene: TRBD2; clone size: .; J gene: TRBJ2-7; V gene: TRBV4-1; CDR3 DNA: TGCGCCAGCAGCCCTTCAGGACTAGCGGGACCCGAGCAGTACTTC; CDR3 protein: CASSPSGLAGPEQYF
D gene: .; clone size: .; J gene: TRBJ2-2; V gene: TRBV27; CDR3 DNA: TGTGCCAGCAGTTTGGTTTCCGGGGAGCTGTTTTTT; CDR3 protein: CASSLVSGELFF
D gene: .; clone size: .; J gene: TRBJ2-7; V gene: TRBV9; CDR3 DNA: TGTGCCAGCAGCACCCGGGTGACGGGGATCCACGAGCAGTACTTC; CDR3 protein: CASSTRVTGIHEQYF
D gene: .; clone size: .; J gene: TRBJ1-1; V gene: TRBV18; CDR3 DNA: TGTGCCAGCTCACCAGTTCCAGGTACGGCTTTCTTT; CDR3 protein: CASSPVPGTAFF
D gene: TRBD1; clone size: .; J gene: TRBJ1-5; V gene: TRBV12-3/TRBV12-4; CDR3 DNA: TGTGCCAGCAGAGCGACAGGGATCCCCCAGCATTTT; CDR3 protein: CASRATGIPQHF
D gene: .; clone size: .; J gene: TRBJ2-3; V gene: TRBV29-1; CDR3 DNA: TGCGCTGGGAGTACAGATACGCAGTATTTT; CDR3 protein: CAGSTDTQYF
D gene: .; clone size: once; J gene: TRBJ1-2; V gene: TRBV19; CDR3 DNA: TGTGCCAGTAGTGCGGGGGGTAACTATGGCTACACCTTC; CDR3 protein: CASSAGGNYGYTF
D gene: TRBD1; clone size: .; J gene: TRBJ1-2; V gene: TRBV6-5; CDR3 DNA: TGTGCCAGCAGAATACAGGGGACGAGGTATGGCTACACCTTC; CDR3 protein: CASRIQGTRYGYTF
D gene: .; clone size: once; J gene: TRBJ1-2; V gene: TRBV7-9; CDR3 DNA: TGTGCCAGCAGCTTGGCAGAGGGGCTAACCCGCTATGGCTACACCTTC; CDR3 protein: CASSLAEGLTRYGYTF
D gene: .; clone size: .; J gene: TRBJ2-7; V gene: TRBV29-1; CDR3 DNA: TGCAGCGCCCTCCGATTCAACCGCTACGAGCAGTACTTC; CDR3 protein: CSALRFNRYEQYF
D gene: .; clone size: .; J gene: TRBJ1-2; V gene: TRBV7-9; CDR3 DNA: TGTGCCAGCAGCTTAGCGAACCAAGGGGCTTTATATGGCTACACCTTC; CDR3 protein: CASSLANQGALYGYTF
D gene: TRBD1; clone size: .; J gene: TRBJ1-2; V gene: TRBV9; CDR3 DNA: TGTGCCAGCAGCCCGGGACAGACGTATAACTATGGCTACACCTTC; CDR3 protein: CASSPGQTYNYGYTF
D gene: .; clone size: once; J gene: TRBJ2-5; V gene: TRBV6-5; CDR3 DNA: TGTGCCAGCAGTTCCTATGAGACCCAGTACTTC; CDR3 protein: CASSSYETQYF
D gene: .; clone size: .; J gene: TRBJ2-5; V gene: TRBV5-4; CDR3 DNA: TGTGCCAGCAGCTTGATTGGAGGCGGAGAGACCCAGTACTTC; CDR3 protein: CASSLIGGGETQYF
D gene: .; clone size: .; J gene: TRBJ2-3; V gene: TRBV5-1; CDR3 DNA: TGCGCCAGCAGCCAACCCCCGGGCTCCAGCACAGATACGCAGTATTTT; CDR3 protein: CASSQPPGSSTDTQYF